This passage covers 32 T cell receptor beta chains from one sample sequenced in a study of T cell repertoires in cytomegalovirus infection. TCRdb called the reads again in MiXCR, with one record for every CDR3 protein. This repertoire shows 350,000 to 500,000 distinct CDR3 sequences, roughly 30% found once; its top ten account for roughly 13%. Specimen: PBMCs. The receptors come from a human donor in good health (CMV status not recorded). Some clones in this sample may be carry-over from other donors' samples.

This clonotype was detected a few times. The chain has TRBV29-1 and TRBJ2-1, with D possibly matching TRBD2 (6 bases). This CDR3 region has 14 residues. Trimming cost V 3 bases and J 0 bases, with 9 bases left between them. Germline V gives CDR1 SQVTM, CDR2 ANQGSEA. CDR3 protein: CSVEGLSSYNEQFF. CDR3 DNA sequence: TGCAGCGTTGAGGGACTTAGCTCCTACAATGAGCAGTTCTTC.

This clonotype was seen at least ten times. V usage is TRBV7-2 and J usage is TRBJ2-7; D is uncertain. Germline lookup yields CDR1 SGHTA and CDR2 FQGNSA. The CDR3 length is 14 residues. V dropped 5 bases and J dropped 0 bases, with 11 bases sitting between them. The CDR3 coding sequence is TGTGCCAGCAGCCCCCCCGGCAGCTCCTACGAGCAGTACTTC. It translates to CASSPPGSSYEQYF. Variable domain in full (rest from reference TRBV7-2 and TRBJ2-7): GAGVSQSPSNKVTEKGKDVELRCDPISGHTALYWYRQSLGQGLEFLIYFQGNSAPDKSGLPSDRFSAERTGGSVSTLTIQRTQQEDSAVYLCASSPPGSSYEQYFGPGTRLTVT.

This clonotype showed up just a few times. The DNA of the CDR3 is TGTGCCAGCAGCTTGACTAGCGGGGGTTATTACGAGCAGTACTTC. Its translation: CASSLTSGGYYEQYF. The chain links TRBV25-1 to TRBJ2-7; 12 nucleotides align to TRBD2. This CDR3 has 15 residues. After removal of 6 bases from V and 4 bases from J, the junction contained 7 bases not matched to a gene. Germline CDR1 is MGHDK and CDR2 is SYGVNS.

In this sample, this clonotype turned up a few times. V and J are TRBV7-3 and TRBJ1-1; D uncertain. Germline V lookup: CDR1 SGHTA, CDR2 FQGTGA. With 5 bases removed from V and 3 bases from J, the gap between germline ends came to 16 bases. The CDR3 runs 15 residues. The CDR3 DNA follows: TGTGCCAGCAGCCCCGGTCTGGGTGAGGACACTGAAGCTTTCTTT. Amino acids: CASSPGLGEDTEAFF.

This CDR3 is CASSLGPGGPSGYTF. For the CDR3, the DNA is TGTGCCAGCAGTTTAGGCCCAGGGGGCCCGTCTGGCTACACCTTC. The chain carries TRBV12-3 or TRBV12-4 and TRBJ1-2; 8 bases map to TRBD1. Trimming cost V 1 base and J 7 bases; bases outside gene matches: 8. The CDR3 is made up of 15 amino acids.

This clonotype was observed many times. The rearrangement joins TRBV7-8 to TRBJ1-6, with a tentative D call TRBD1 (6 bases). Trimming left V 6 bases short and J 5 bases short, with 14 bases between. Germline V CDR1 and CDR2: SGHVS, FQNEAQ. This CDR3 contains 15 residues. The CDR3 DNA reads TGTGCCAGCAGGCAAGACAGGACGAATAATTCACCCCTCCACTTT. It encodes CASRQDRTNNSPLHF.

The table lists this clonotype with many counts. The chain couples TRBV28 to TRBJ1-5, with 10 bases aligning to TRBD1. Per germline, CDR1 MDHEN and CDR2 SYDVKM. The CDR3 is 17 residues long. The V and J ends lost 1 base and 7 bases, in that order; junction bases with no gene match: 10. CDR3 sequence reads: CASSLSRTGGGSQPQHF. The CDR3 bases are TGTGCCAGCAGTTTATCCCGGACAGGGGGGGGTTCGCAGCCCCAGCATTTT.

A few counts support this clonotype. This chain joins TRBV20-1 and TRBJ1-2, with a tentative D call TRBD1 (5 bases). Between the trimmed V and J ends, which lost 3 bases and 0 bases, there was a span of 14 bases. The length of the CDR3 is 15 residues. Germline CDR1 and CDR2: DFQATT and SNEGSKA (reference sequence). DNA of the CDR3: TGCAGTGCTAGTGGGACGGCTTCTCCTAACTATGGCTACACCTTC. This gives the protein CSASGTASPNYGYTF.

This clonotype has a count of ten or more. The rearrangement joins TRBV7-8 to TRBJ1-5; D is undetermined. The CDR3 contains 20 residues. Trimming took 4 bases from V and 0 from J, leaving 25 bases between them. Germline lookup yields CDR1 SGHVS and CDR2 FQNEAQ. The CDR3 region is CASSSKAVGSLIDSNQPQHF. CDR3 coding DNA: TGTGCCAGCAGCTCTAAGGCGGTCGGCAGCTTGATCGATAGCAATCAGCCCCAGCATTTT.

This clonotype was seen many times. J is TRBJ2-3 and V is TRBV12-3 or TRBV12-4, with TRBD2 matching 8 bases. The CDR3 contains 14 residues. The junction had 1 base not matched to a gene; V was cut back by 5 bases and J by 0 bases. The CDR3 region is CASSPGGSTDTQYF. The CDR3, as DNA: TGTGCCAGCAGTCCGGGGGGGAGCACAGATACGCAGTATTTT.

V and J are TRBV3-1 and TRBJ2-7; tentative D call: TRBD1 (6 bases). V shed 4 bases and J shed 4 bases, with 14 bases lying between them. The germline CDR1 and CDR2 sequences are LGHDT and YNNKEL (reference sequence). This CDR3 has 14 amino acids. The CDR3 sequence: CASSPTGTPYEQYF. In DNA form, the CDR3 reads TGTGCCAGCAGCCCTACCGGGACACCGTACGAGCAGTACTTC.

The CDR3 spells CSARTTGGEVHGYTF. CDR3 coding DNA: TGCAGTGCTAGAACAACAGGGGGCGAGGTCCATGGCTACACCTTC. V is TRBV20-1 and J is TRBJ1-2, with TRBD1 matching 9 bases. This CDR3 has 15 residues. V gave up 2 bases and J gave up 6 bases; unmatched junction bases: 10. Germline V lookup: CDR1 DFQATT, CDR2 SNEGSKA (reference sequence).

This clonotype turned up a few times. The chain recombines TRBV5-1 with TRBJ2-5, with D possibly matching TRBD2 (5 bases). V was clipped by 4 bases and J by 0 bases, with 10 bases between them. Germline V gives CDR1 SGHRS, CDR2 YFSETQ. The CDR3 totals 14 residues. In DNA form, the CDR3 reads TGCGCCAGCAGCAGGACGGGGTACCAAGAGACCCAGTACTTC. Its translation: CASSRTGYQETQYF.

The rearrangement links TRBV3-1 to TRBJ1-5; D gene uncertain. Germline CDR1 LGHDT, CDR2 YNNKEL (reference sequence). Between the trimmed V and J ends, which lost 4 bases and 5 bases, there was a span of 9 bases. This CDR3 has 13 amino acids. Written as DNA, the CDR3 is TGTGCCAGCAGCCCCATGCGGGATCAGCCCCAGCATTTT. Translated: CASSPMRDQPQHF.

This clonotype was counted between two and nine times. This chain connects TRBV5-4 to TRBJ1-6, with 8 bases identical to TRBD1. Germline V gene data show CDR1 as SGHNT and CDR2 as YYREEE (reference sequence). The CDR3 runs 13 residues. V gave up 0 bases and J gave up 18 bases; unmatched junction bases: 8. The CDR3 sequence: CASSLAGQGPHHF. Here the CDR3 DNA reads TGTGCCAGCAGCTTGGCCGGACAGGGACCTCACCACTTT.

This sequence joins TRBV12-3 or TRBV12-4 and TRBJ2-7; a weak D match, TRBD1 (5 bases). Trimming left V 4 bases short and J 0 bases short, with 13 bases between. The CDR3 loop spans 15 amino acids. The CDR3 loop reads CASSSHRLGSYEQYF. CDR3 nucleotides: TGTGCCAGCAGTTCACACAGGTTAGGCTCCTACGAGCAGTACTTC.

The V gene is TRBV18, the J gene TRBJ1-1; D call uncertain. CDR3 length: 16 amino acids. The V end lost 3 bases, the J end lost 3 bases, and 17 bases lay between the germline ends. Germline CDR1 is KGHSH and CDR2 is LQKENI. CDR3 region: CASSPPLKLLDTEAFF. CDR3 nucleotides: TGTGCCAGCTCACCTCCTCTGAAGCTCTTGGACACTGAAGCTTTCTTT.

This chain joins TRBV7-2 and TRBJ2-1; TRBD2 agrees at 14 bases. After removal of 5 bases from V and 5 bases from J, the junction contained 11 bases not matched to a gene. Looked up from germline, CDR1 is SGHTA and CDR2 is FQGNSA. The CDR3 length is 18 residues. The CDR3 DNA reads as TGTGCCAGCAGCCTTGGACTAGCGGGGGGCCGGACCGACAATGAGCAGTTCTTC. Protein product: CASSLGLAGGRTDNEQFF.

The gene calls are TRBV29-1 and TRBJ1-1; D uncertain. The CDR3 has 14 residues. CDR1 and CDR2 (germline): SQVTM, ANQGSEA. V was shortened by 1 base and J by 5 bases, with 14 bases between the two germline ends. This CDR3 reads CSVEVSLGPTEAFF. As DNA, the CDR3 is TGCAGCGTTGAAGTCTCCCTTGGCCCTACTGAAGCTTTCTTT.

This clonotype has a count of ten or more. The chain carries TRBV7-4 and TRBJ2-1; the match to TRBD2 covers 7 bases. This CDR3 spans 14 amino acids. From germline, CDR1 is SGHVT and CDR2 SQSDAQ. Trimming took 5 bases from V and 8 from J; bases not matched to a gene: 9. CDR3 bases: TGTGCCAGCAGCCTCGCGGGGGACCACGATGAGCAGTTCTTC. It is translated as CASSLAGDHDEQFF.

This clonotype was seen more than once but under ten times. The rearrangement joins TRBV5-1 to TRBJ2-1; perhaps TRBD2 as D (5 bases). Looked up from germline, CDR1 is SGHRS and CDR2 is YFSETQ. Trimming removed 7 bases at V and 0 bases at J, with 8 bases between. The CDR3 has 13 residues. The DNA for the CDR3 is TGCGCCAGCGCAGGAGGCTCCTACAATGAGCAGTTCTTC. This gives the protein CASAGGSYNEQFF.

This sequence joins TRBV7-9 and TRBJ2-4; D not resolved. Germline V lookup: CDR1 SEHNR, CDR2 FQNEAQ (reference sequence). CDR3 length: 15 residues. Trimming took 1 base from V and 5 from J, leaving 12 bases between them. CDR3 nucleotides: TGTGCCAGCAGCTTAGAGTATCCCCTAGAAAACATTCAGTACTTC. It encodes CASSLEYPLENIQYF.

DNA of the CDR3: TGTGCCAGTAGTATAGTCCTACAGGGCGTACGGACTGAAGCTTTCTTT. This translates into CASSIVLQGVRTEAFF. This chain uses TRBV19 with TRBJ1-1; D is possibly TRBD1 (6 bases). Germline V gene sequence: CDR1 LNHDA, CDR2 SQIVND (reference sequence). There are 16 residues in the CDR3. The V and J ends lost 1 base and 5 bases respectively, with 17 bases between them.

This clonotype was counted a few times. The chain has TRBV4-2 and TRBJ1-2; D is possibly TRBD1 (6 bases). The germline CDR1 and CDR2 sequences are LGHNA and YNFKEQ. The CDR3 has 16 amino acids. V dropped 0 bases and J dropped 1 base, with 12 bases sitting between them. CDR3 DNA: TGTGCCAGCAGCCAAGACAGGGGCCGTAGTAACTATGGCTACACCTTC. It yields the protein CASSQDRGRSNYGYTF.

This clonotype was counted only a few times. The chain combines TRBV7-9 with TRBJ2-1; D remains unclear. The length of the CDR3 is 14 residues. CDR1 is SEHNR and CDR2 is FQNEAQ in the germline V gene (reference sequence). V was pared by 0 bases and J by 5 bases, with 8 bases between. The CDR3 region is CASSLAAIHNEQFF. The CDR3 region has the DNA TGTGCCAGCAGCTTAGCCGCAATACACAATGAGCAGTTCTTC.

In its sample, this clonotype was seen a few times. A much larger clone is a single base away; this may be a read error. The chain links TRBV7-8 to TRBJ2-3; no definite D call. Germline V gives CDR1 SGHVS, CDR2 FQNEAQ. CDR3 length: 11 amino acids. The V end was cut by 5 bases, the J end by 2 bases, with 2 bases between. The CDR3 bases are TGTGCCAGCAGCATCACAGATACGCAGTATTTT. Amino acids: CASSITDTQYF.

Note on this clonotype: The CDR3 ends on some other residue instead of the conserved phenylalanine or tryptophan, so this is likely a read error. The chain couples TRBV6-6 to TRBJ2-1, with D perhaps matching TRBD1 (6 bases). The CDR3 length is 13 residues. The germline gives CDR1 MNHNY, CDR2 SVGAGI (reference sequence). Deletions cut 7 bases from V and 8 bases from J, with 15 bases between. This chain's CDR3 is CASNLQGTDEQFS. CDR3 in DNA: TGTGCCAGCAACTTACAGGGTACCGATGAGCAGTTCTCC.

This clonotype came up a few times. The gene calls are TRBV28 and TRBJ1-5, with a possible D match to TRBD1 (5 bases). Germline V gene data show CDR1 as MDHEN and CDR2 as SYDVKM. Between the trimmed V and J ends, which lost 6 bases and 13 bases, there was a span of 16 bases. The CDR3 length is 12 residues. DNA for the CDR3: TGTGCCAGCAGGGAATCGACAGCAGGGCAGCATTTT. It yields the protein CASRESTAGQHF.

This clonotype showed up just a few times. As DNA, the CDR3 is TGTGCCAGTAGTATCGAACTCGGGGCACGCGGCTACACCTTC. Translated: CASSIELGARGYTF. V gene TRBV19 combines with J gene TRBJ1-2; a possible D gene is TRBD1 (5 bases). CDR3 size: 14 residues. Trimming took off 3 bases at V and 8 bases at J, with 16 bases between the two ends. Germline CDR1 LNHDA, CDR2 SQIVND (reference sequence). Full variable domain (rest looked up from reference TRBV19 and TRBJ1-2): DGGITQSPKYLFRKEGQNVTLSCEQNLNHDAMYWYRQDPGQGLRLIYYSQIVNDFQKGDIAEGYSVSREKKESFPLTVTSAQKNPTAFYLCASSIELGARGYTFGSGTRLTVV.

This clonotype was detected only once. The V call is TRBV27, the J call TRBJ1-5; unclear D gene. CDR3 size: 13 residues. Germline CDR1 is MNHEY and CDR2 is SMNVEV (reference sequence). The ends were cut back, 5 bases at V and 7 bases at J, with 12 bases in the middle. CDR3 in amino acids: CASSTTTEQPQHF. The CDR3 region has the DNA TGTGCCAGCAGTACCACCACGGAACAGCCCCAGCATTTT.

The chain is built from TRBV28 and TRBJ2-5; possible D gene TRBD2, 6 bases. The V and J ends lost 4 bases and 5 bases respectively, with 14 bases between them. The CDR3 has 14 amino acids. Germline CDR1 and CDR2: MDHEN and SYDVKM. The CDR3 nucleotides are TGTGCCAGCAGTTGGGTCAGGGCGGGGGAGACCCAGTACTTC. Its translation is CASSWVRAGETQYF.

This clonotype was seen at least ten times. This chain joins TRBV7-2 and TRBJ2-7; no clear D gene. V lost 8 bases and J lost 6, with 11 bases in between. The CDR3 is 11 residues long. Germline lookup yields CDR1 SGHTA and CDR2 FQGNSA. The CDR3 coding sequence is TGTGCCAGCGGTTTGAACGGCGAGCAGTACTTC. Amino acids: CASGLNGEQYF.